The T cell receptor (beta chain) under discussion was sequenced for a study of cytomegalovirus exposure and HLA in healthy donors. Study information: Of 300 to 450 genotyped donors, 65% to 85% clustered with self-reported Caucasian donors.

The study, taken as a whole, reports: Previous analysis showed most TCR beta V segments were productive about 87% or about 30% of the time. Versus the roughly 670-donor mean, an Asian-associated ancestry cluster reportedly showed fewer N-insertions in a later analysis.

The V end lost 1 base, the J end lost 4 bases, and 13 bases lay between the germline ends. CDR3 length equals 16 residues. Germline assignment: CDR1 LGHNA and CDR2 YSLEER. This clone came up a few times. Its antigen is not known. Researchers ran the PCR with 60 Vbeta and 13 Jbeta primers. The table came from immunoSEQ multiplex PCR; TCRdb's copy has only in-frame clones and leaves some out. The sample holds around 200,000 clones, about 79% seen once. Input material: PBMCs. V is TRBV4-3 and J is TRBJ2-2; a weak D match, TRBD2 (5 bases). This receptor was identified in a male donor in good health and CMV-seronegative. The CDR3 spells CASSQGPTRVTGELFF. The DNA for the CDR3 is TGCGCCAGCAGCCAAGGCCCAACTAGGGTCACCGGGGAGCTGTTTTTT.